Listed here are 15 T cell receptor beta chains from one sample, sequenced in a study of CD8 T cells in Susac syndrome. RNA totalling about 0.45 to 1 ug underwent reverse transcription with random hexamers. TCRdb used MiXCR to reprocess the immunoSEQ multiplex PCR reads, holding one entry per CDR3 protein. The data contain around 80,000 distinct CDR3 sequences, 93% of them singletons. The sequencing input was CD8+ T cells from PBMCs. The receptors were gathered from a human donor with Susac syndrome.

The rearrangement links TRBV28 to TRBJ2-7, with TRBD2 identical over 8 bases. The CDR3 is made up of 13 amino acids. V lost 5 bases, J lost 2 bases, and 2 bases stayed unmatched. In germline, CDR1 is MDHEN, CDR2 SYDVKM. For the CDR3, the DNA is TGTGCCAGCAGTCGAGCGGGAGCCTACGAGCAGTACTTC. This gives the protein CASSRAGAYEQYF.

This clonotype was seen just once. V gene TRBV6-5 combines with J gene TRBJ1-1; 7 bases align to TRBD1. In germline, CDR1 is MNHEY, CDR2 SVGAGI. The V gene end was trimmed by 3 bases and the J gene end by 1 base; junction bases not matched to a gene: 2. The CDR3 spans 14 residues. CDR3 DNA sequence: TGTGCCAGCAGTTATGACAGGGCGAACACTGAAGCTTTCTTT. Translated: CASSYDRANTEAFF.

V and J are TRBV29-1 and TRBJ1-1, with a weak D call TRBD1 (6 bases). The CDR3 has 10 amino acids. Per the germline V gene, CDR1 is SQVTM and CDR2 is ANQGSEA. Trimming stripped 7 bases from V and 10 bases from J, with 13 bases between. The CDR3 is CSAEQGSAFF. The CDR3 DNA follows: TGCAGCGCGGAACAGGGTTCAGCTTTCTTT. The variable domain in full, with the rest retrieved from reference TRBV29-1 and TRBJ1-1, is SAVISQKPSRDICQRGTSLTIQCQVDSQVTMMFWYRQQPGQSLTLIATANQGSEATYESGFVIDKFPISRPNLTFSTLTVSNMSPEDSSIYLCSAEQGSAFFGQGTRLTVV.

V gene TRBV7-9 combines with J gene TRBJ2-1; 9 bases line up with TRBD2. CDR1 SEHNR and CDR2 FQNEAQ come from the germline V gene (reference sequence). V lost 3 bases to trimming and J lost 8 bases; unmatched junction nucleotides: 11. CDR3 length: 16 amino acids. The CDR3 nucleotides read TGTGCCAGCAGCTTCGGGCGGGGGGGCCGTGGTGATGAGCAGTTCTTC. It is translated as CASSFGRGGRGDEQFF.

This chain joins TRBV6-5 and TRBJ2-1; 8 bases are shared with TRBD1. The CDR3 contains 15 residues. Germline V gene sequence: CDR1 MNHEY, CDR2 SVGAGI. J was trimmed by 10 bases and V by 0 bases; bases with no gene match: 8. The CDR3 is CASSYSTGGWAEQFF. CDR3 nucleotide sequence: TGTGCCAGCAGTTACTCAACAGGGGGTTGGGCGGAGCAGTTCTTC.

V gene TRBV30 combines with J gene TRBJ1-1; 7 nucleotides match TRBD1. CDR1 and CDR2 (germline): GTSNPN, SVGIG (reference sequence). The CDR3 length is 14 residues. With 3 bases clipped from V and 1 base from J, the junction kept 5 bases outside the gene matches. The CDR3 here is CAWREQGRNTEAFF. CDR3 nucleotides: TGTGCCTGGAGGGAACAGGGGAGGAACACTGAAGCTTTCTTT.

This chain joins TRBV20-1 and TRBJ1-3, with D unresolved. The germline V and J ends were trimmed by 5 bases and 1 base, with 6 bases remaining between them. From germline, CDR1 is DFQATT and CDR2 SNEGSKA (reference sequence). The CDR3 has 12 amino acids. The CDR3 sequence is CSADGSGNTIYF. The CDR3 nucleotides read TGCAGTGCTGACGGGTCTGGAAACACCATATATTTT.

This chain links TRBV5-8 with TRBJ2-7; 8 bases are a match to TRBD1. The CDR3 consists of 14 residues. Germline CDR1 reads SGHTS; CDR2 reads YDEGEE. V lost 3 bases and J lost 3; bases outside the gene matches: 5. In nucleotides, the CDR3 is TGTGCCAGCAGCTGGACAGGGTCCCGCTACGAGCAGTACTTC. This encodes CASSWTGSRYEQYF.

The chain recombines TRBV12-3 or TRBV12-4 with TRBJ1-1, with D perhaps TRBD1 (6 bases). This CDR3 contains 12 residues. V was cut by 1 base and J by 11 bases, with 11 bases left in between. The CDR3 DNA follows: TGTGCCAGCAGTTTAGAAGGGGGTCGTGCTTTCTTT. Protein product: CASSLEGGRAFF.

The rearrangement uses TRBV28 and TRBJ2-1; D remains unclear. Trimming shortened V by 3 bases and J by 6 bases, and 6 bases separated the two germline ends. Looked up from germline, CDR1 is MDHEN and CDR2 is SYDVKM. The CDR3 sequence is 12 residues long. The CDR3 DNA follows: TGTGCCAGCAGTTTGTGGTTCAATGAGCAGTTCTTC. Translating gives CASSLWFNEQFF.

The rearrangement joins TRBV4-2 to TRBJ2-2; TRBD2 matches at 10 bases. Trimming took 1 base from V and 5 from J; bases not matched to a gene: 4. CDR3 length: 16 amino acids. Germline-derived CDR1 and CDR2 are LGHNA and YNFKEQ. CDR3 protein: CASSQAAGGRTGELFF. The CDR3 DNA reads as TGTGCCAGCAGCCAAGCAGCGGGAGGGCGGACCGGGGAGCTGTTTTTT.

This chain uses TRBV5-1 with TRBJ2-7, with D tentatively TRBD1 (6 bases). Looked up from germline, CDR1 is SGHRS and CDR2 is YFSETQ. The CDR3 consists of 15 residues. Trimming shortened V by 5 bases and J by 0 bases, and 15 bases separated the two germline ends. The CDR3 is CASSRDIRSSYEQYF. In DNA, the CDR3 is TGCGCCAGCAGTAGGGACATACGCAGCTCCTACGAGCAGTACTTC. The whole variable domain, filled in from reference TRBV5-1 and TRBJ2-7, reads KAGVTQTPRYLIKTRGQQVTLSCSPISGHRSVSWYQQTPGQGLQFLFEYFSETQRNKGNFPGRFSGRQFSNSRSEMNVSTLELGDSALYLCASSRDIRSSYEQYFGPGTRLTVT.

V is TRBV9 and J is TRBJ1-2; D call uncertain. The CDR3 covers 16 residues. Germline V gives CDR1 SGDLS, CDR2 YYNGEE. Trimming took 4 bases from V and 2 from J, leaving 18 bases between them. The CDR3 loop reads CASSFNHGPRNYGYTF. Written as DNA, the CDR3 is TGTGCCAGCAGCTTTAACCACGGGCCGCGGAACTATGGCTACACCTTC.

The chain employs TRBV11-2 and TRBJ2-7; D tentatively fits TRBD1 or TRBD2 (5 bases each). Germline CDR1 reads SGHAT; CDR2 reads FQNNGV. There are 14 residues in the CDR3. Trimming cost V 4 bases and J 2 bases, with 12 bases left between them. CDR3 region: CASSWRMGAYEQYF. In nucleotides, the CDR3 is TGTGCCAGCAGCTGGAGAATGGGGGCCTACGAGCAGTACTTC.

The DNA of the CDR3 is TGTGCCAGCAGCCAAGATTTGGGGAGGACAGATACGCAGTATTTT. Amino acids: CASSQDLGRTDTQYF. The rearrangement links TRBV3-1 to TRBJ2-3; a possible D gene is TRBD2 (6 bases). Germline values: CDR1 LGHDT, CDR2 YNNKEL (reference sequence). The CDR3 extends over 15 amino acids. The germline V and J ends were trimmed by 0 bases and 3 bases, with 10 bases remaining between them.